The 26 T cell receptor beta chains given below trace back to one sample, sequenced in a study of blood T cells in healthy people across ages. It was with a sample-barcoded 5' primer and a J-beta primer mix that a second PCR of about 7 to 12 cycles was run. TCRdb passed the 5' RACE reads through MiXCR, listing each CDR3 protein once. This table holds some 900,000 distinct CDR3 sequences, roughly 26% found once. Sequenced material: blood. Every receptor here comes from an elderly woman in good health.

The V gene is TRBV15, the J gene TRBJ2-2, with 10 bases identical to TRBD1. CDR3 length equals 16 residues. With V trimmed by 5 bases and J by 6 bases, 9 bases remained unmatched. Germline CDR1 reads LNHNV; CDR2 reads YYDKDF (reference sequence). In DNA, the CDR3 is TGTGCCACCAGCTCCCGACAGGGGGCGTATTCCGGGGAGCTGTTTTTT. Residues: CATSSRQGAYSGELFF.

This clonotype has more than one count but fewer than ten. The chain carries TRBV5-1 and TRBJ1-2; weak D call: TRBD1 (5 bases). Germline assignment: CDR1 SGHRS and CDR2 YFSETQ. CDR3 length: 19 residues. Trimming removed 0 bases from V and 3 bases from J, with 24 bases in between. CDR3 sequence reads: CASSLAPRGSFASDYGYTF. The CDR3 region has the DNA TGCGCCAGCAGCTTGGCTCCGAGGGGAAGTTTTGCTAGTGACTATGGCTACACCTTC.

This clonotype was seen at least ten times. The chain uses TRBV20-1 and TRBJ1-2; no reliable D call. V was cut by 0 bases and J by 2 bases, with 16 bases left in between. The CDR3 extends over 16 amino acids. Per the germline V gene, CDR1 is DFQATT and CDR2 is SNEGSKA (reference sequence). The DNA of the CDR3 is TGCAGTGCTAGAGATCATGGCAGGCTGGCGAACTATGGCTACACCTTC. Translated, it gives CSARDHGRLANYGYTF.

This chain joins TRBV5-8 and TRBJ2-1; the match to TRBD1 covers 10 bases. CDR1 and CDR2 (germline): SGHTS, YDEGEE. The CDR3 contains 16 residues. J gave up 7 bases and V 4 bases, and 11 bases lay outside the gene matches. The CDR3 spells CASSQPGQGIRNEQFF. The CDR3 DNA reads as TGTGCCAGCAGCCAACCGGGACAGGGGATCAGGAATGAGCAGTTCTTC.

The rearrangement links TRBV27 to TRBJ1-4; maybe TRBD1 (5 bases). V was shortened by 11 bases and J by 4 bases, with 17 bases between the two germline ends. The CDR3 sequence is 14 residues long. Germline CDR1 and CDR2: MNHEY and SMNVEV (reference sequence). The CDR3 here is CAGMVQGGNEKLFF. CDR3 coding DNA: TGTGCCGGCATGGTCCAGGGTGGTAATGAAAAACTGTTTTTT.

The chain is built from TRBV20-1 and TRBJ2-1, with 8 bases identical to TRBD2. The CDR3 length is 16 residues. V dropped 6 bases and J dropped 8; count of bases not matched to a gene: 18. CDR1 and CDR2 from the germline V gene are DFQATT and SNEGSKA (reference sequence). The CDR3 sequence: CSAKARTSGSIYEQFF. CDR3 nucleotide sequence: TGCAGTGCAAAAGCCCGCACCAGCGGGAGTATCTATGAGCAGTTCTTC.

The chain employs TRBV14 and TRBJ2-3; D uncertain. Trimming stripped 0 bases from V and 4 bases from J, with 11 bases between. In germline, CDR1 is SGHDN, CDR2 FVKESK. The CDR3 contains 15 residues. This CDR3 reads CASSQERSKADTQYF. The CDR3 region has the DNA TGTGCCAGCAGCCAAGAACGTAGCAAAGCAGATACGCAGTATTTT.

The table lists this clonotype with a count of one. At one end, the junction sequence differs from germline, possibly due to a read error. This chain connects TRBV12-3 or TRBV12-4 to TRBJ2-3, with D perhaps matching TRBD1 (5 bases). The CDR3 extends over 15 amino acids. The CDR3 sequence is CASSLTRVITDAQYF. CDR3 nucleotide sequence: TGTGCCAGCAGCCTTACCAGGGTGATAACAGATGCGCAGTATTTT.

A few counts support this clonotype. Given a much more abundant clone one base away, this may be a read error. The chain is built from TRBV6-5 and TRBJ2-7, with D tentatively TRBD2 (6 bases). Germline assignment: CDR1 MNHEY and CDR2 SVGAGI. The CDR3 spans 14 residues. V lost 5 bases and J lost 3, with 14 bases in between. The CDR3 spells CASSPGRRSYEQYF. The CDR3, as DNA: TGTGCCAGCAGTCCCGGGAGACGGAGCTACGAGCAGTACTTC.

On this clonotype itself: Being one base from a much bigger clone, this may be a read error. This chain links TRBV18 with TRBJ2-1; 10 nucleotides align to TRBD1. In germline, CDR1 is KGHSH, CDR2 LQKENI. The CDR3 loop spans 15 amino acids. Trimming cost V 4 bases and J 9 bases; bases outside gene matches: 9. The CDR3 protein is CASSRRQGASSEQFF. CDR3 nucleotides: TGTGCCAGCTCACGAAGACAGGGGGCCTCCAGTGAGCAGTTCTTC.

Many counts were recorded for this clonotype. The chain carries TRBV29-1 and TRBJ2-4; the match to TRBD1 covers 9 bases. CDR1 and CDR2 from the germline V gene are SQVTM and ANQGSEA. The J segment lost 7 bases and the V segment lost 0 bases, leaving 10 bases of the junction unmatched. This CDR3 is 16 amino acids long. The CDR3 nucleotides are TGCAGCGTTGAAGAGGGAGAGGGACAGGGATATAACATTCAGTACTTC. It encodes CSVEEGEGQGYNIQYF.

The sample holds a few counts of this clonotype. J is TRBJ2-3 and V is TRBV6-6; tentatively, D is TRBD1 or TRBD2 (5 bases each). The CDR3 is 17 residues long. Germline V gives CDR1 MNHNY, CDR2 SVGAGI (reference sequence). The V end was cut by 0 bases, the J end by 3 bases, with 16 bases between. The CDR3: CASSYSVRQGGTDTQYF. CDR3 DNA sequence: TGTGCCAGCAGTTACTCTGTACGGCAGGGCGGGACAGATACGCAGTATTTT.

A note on this clonotype: A read error may be the cause here, since a much bigger clone is one base away. The V and J genes are TRBV12-3 or TRBV12-4 and TRBJ2-3; D perhaps matches TRBD1 (5 bases). Trimming stripped 10 bases from V and 3 bases from J, with 23 bases between. There are 16 residues in the CDR3. The CDR3 region is CANRFLGSSETDTQYF. CDR3 DNA: TGTGCCAACAGGTTCCTCGGGTCGTCAGAAACAGATACGCAGTATTTT.

This clonotype was recorded many times. This chain connects TRBV7-9 to TRBJ2-4; tentative D call: TRBD2 (6 bases). CDR3 length: 17 residues. Trimming took 1 base from V and 0 from J, leaving 13 bases between them. The germline V gene has CDR1 SEHNR and CDR2 FQNEAQ (reference sequence). The CDR3 region is CASSLGGTRLAKNIQYF. The CDR3 DNA is TGTGCCAGCAGCTTAGGGGGGACTCGCCTAGCCAAAAACATTCAGTACTTC. The full variable domain, its missing parts supplied by reference TRBV7-9 and TRBJ2-4, is DTGVSQNPRHKITKRGQNVTFRCDPISEHNRLYWYRQTLGQGPEFLTYFQNEAQLEKSRLLSDRFSAERPKGSFSTLEIQRTEQGDSAMYLCASSLGGTRLAKNIQYFGAGTRLSVL.

This clonotype was seen only once. At one end, the junction sequence differs from germline, possibly due to a read error. The chain carries TRBV7-9 and TRBJ1-1; TRBD1 matches 8 bases. The CDR3 has 15 residues. The germline CDR1 and CDR2 sequences are SEHNR and FQNEAQ (reference sequence). For the CDR3, the DNA is TGTGTCAGCAGCCTTACAGGGGGAGGAAACACTGAAGCTTTCTTT. This gives the protein CVSSLTGGGNTEAFF. Full variable domain (remainder filled in from reference TRBV7-9 and TRBJ1-1): DTGVSQNPRHKITKRGQNVTFRCDPISEHNRLYWYRQTLGQGPEFLTYFQNEAQLEKSRLLSDRFSAERPKGSFSTLEIQRTEQGDSAMYLCVSSLTGGGNTEAFFGQGTRLTVV.

This clonotype was seen at least ten times. A much larger clone is a single base away; this may be a read error. The rearrangement joins TRBV6-2 or TRBV6-3 to TRBJ2-3; D call uncertain. Trimming shortened V by 6 bases and J by 4 bases, and 5 bases separated the two germline ends. CDR1 is MNHEY, CDR2 SVGEGT, per germline. The CDR3 sequence is 11 residues long. The CDR3, as DNA: TGTGCCAGCAGCTGGGCAGATACGCAGTATTTT. Translating it yields CASSWADTQYF.

In its sample, this clonotype was seen a few times. This chain connects TRBV28 to TRBJ1-2; D gene unclear. The germline V gene has CDR1 MDHEN and CDR2 SYDVKM. The V end was cut by 5 bases, the J end by 4 bases, with 14 bases between. The CDR3 contains 14 residues. The CDR3 nucleotides read TGTGCCAGCAGTCAACAGAGGGCGGTCTATGGCTACACCTTC. This encodes CASSQQRAVYGYTF.

The rearrangement uses TRBV20-1 and TRBJ2-5; weak D call: TRBD1 (6 bases). The germline V gene has CDR1 DFQATT and CDR2 SNEGSKA (reference sequence). CDR3 length: 11 amino acids. V was trimmed by 6 bases and J by 3 bases, leaving 8 bases between them. The CDR3 spells CSAGTKETQYF. The CDR3 DNA follows: TGCAGTGCCGGGACAAAAGAGACCCAGTACTTC.

In regard to this clonotype: At one boundary the junction diverges from the germline segment, which might be a read error. CDR3 residues: CAGRKTGSDTQYF. The CDR3, as DNA: TGTGCCGGCAGGAAGACAGGGTCGGATACGCAGTATTTT. The chain joins TRBV6-5 to TRBJ2-3; TRBD1 matches 7 bases. The germline CDR1 and CDR2 sequences are MNHEY and SVGAGI. The CDR3 spans 13 residues.

In its sample, this clonotype was seen a few times. The genes are TRBV7-8 and TRBJ2-1; 8 bases are shared with TRBD2. In germline, CDR1 is SGHVS, CDR2 FQNEAQ. The CDR3 runs 17 residues. V lost 3 bases to trimming and J lost 8 bases; unmatched junction nucleotides: 15. CDR3 in amino acids: CASSFAISGAGGYEQFF. As DNA, the CDR3 is TGTGCCAGCAGCTTTGCTATTAGCGGGGCCGGGGGCTATGAGCAGTTCTTC. Full variable domain (missing parts from reference TRBV7-8 and TRBJ2-1): GAGVSQSPRYKVAKRGQDVALRCDPISGHVSLFWYQQALGQGPEFLTYFQNEAQLDKSGLPSDRFFAERPEGSVSTLKIQRTQQEDSAVYLCASSFAISGAGGYEQFFGPGTRLTVL.

The chain is built from TRBV20-1 and TRBJ1-5; D not certain. The V end was cut by 0 bases, the J end by 3 bases, with 9 bases between. The CDR3 totals 14 residues. CDR1 is DFQATT and CDR2 is SNEGSKA in the germline V gene (reference sequence). This CDR3 is CSARDGEYNQPQHF. CDR3 bases: TGCAGTGCTAGAGATGGGGAATACAATCAGCCCCAGCATTTT.

The sample holds many counts of this clonotype. The chain has TRBV20-1 and TRBJ2-4; D is uncertain. Germline loops: CDR1 DFQATT, CDR2 SNEGSKA (reference sequence). Trimming shortened V by 2 bases and J by 7 bases, and 6 bases separated the two germline ends. This CDR3 region has 11 residues. The CDR3 sequence is CSARWSNIQYF. The CDR3 nucleotides are TGCAGTGCTAGATGGTCGAACATTCAGTACTTC.

CDR3 amino acids: CASSDRRDYNSPLHF. The CDR3 DNA reads TGTGCCAGCAGTGACCGGCGGGACTATAATTCACCCCTCCACTTT. J is TRBJ1-6 and V is TRBV25-1; D gene uncertain. Trimming removed 3 bases from V and 3 bases from J, with 9 bases in between. The CDR3 loop spans 15 amino acids. Germline CDR1 and CDR2: MGHDK and SYGVNS.

This clonotype was found many times. This chain links TRBV7-9 with TRBJ2-7; 8 positions match TRBD2. Per germline, CDR1 SEHNR and CDR2 FQNEAQ (reference sequence). The CDR3 consists of 14 residues. With 6 bases clipped from V and 4 bases from J, the junction kept 8 bases outside the gene matches. The CDR3 region has the DNA TGTGCCAGCAGTATACCGGGACTAGGGTACGAGCAGTACTTC. As protein: CASSIPGLGYEQYF.

In its sample, this clonotype was seen a few times. In nucleotides, the CDR3 is TGTGCCAGCAGTTACTCGATGTCGGGGGCCAGGAGCACAGATACGCAGTATTTT. The encoded protein is CASSYSMSGARSTDTQYF. V gene TRBV6-2 or TRBV6-3 combines with J gene TRBJ2-3; D is perhaps TRBD1 or TRBD2 (6 bases each). The CDR3 spans 18 residues. Germline loops: CDR1 MNHEY, CDR2 SVGEGT. Trimming left V 0 bases short and J 0 bases short, with 16 bases between.

In this sample, this clonotype turned up many times. The CDR3 here is CASSLWGSTDTQYF. In DNA, the CDR3 is TGTGCCAGCAGCTTATGGGGGAGCACAGATACGCAGTATTTT. The chain has TRBV7-2 and TRBJ2-3; TRBD1 or TRBD2 may be the D gene (5 bases each). The CDR3 is made up of 14 amino acids. The V end was cut by 2 bases, the J end by 0 bases, with 6 bases between. From germline, CDR1 is SGHTA and CDR2 FQGNSA.